A selection of T cell receptor beta chains follows, all from one sample in a study of blood T cell repertoires in COVID-19. Here immunoSEQ multiplex PCR was the method, and the copy in TCRdb shows in-frame clones only, minus some. The sample holds under 200,000 clones; approximately 79% are singletons and the top ten take 4.5% to 6.5%. The sequencing input was PBMCs or T cells enriched from blood (not recorded which). All receptors come from a woman between 55 and 75 years old with acute COVID-19. The CDR3 runs from the conserved cysteine through the conserved F or W. D genes are given only for firm matches. The size entry is marked missing in some rows and otherwise reads once, few, many or a size class.

>TRBJ1-5|14|-|-|TRBV5-4
TGTGCCAGCAGCCCTGGGACAAAACATCAGCCCCAGCATTTT
CASSPGTKHQPQHF
>TRBJ1-1|14|TRBD1|once|TRBV25-1
TGTGCCAGCAGTGAATATCAGGGGGCAAATGAAGCTTTCTTT
CASSEYQGANEAFF
>TRBJ1-2|18|TRBD1|-|TRBV24-1
TGTGCCACCAGTGATCGTGCGGGGACAGGGCCTCCATGGGGTGGCTACACCTTC
CATSDRAGTGPPWGGYTF
>TRBJ1-3|14|-|-|TRBV9
TGTGCCAGCAGCGCGACCCGGGAGCTGAACACCATATATTTT
CASSATRELNTIYF
>TRBJ2-2|18|TRBD1|-|TRBV19
TGTGCCAGTAGTTCATTACCGGGACAGGGTGTGAACACCGGGGAGCTGTTTTTT
CASSSLPGQGVNTGELFF
>TRBJ1-2|15|TRBD1|-|TRBV30
TGTGCCTGGAGTGTGGGGACAGGGGGTTTCAACGGCTACACCTTC
CAWSVGTGGFNGYTF
>TRBJ1-2|10|-|few|TRBV29-1
TGCAGCGCCTACAGCTATGGCTACACCTTC
CSAYSYGYTF
>TRBJ1-2|14|-|-|TRBV3-1/TRBV3-2
TGTGCCAGCAGCCAAGAGGGGAGGGGGAATGGCTACACCTTC
CASSQEGRGNGYTF
>TRBJ2-7|16|TRBD2|-|TRBV7-2
TGTGCCAGCAGCTTAGGGCTGACTAGCGGGAGATACGAGCAGTACTTC
CASSLGLTSGRYEQYF
>TRBJ2-2|12|-|-|TRBV29-1
TGCAGCGTTGGTCCGGGGTCCGGGGAGCTGTTTTTT
CSVGPGSGELFF
>TRBJ1-5|16|-|-|TRBV18
TGTGCCAGCTCACCACCGAACGGGGAGGTCAATCAGCCCCAGCATTTT
CASSPPNGEVNQPQHF
>TRBJ1-2|11|TRBD1|-|TRBV30
TGTGCCTGGAAGACAGGGAGCCAGCCCACCTTC
CAWKTGSQPTF
>TRBJ2-5|12|TRBD1|-|TRBV18
TGTGCCAGCATGACAGGGGAAGAGACCCAGTACTTC
CASMTGEETQYF
>TRBJ2-5|15|TRBD1|-|TRBV3-1/TRBV3-2
TGTGCCAGCAGCCAGATGGGACAGGGGGCGGAGACCCAGTACTTC
CASSQMGQGAETQYF
>TRBJ2-1|15|-|-|TRBV15
TGTGCCACCAGCAGGGGCGGGTCGGGTGACAATGAGCAGTTCTTC
CATSRGGSGDNEQFF
>TRBJ1-2|13|TRBD1|-|TRBV7-2
TGTGCCAGCAGCTCGGGACAGGGGTATGGCTACACCTTC
CASSSGQGYGYTF
>TRBJ2-1|16|TRBD2|many|TRBV3-1/TRBV3-2
TGTGCCAGCAGCTCTTTCACGGGGGGGGGCCGTAATGAGCAGTTCTTC
CASSSFTGGGRNEQFF
>TRBJ2-1|15|TRBD2|-|TRBV30
TGTGCCTGGAGTGCGGGACTAGCGGTCTACAATGAGCAGTTCTTC
CAWSAGLAVYNEQFF
>TRBJ2-7|14|TRBD2|-|TRBV7-2
TGTGCCAGCAGCTTAGTCGCGGGAGAGGGCGAGCAGTACTTC
CASSLVAGEGEQYF
>TRBJ2-6|16|TRBD1|-|TRBV6-1
TGTGCCAGCAGTGCCGGGGACAGGGTTGGGGCCAACGTCCTGACTTTC
CASSAGDRVGANVLTF
>TRBJ1-1|15|TRBD1|-|TRBV4-3
TGCGCCAGCAGCCCTAAGGACAGGCGGGGCACTGAAGCTTTCTTT
CASSPKDRRGTEAFF
>TRBJ1-2|14|TRBD1|-|TRBV5-1
TGCGCCAGCACCTCGGACAGGGGGACCTATGGCTACACCTTC
CASTSDRGTYGYTF
>TRBJ2-7|15|TRBD1|-|TRBV5-6
TGTGCCAGCAGCTTGACGACAGGGGCCGGATACGAGCAGTACTTC
CASSLTTGAGYEQYF
>TRBJ1-5|15|TRBD1|few|TRBV6-1
TGTGCCAGCAAGGGCCCAGGGGGAGACGATCAGCCCCAGCATTTT
CASKGPGGDDQPQHF
>TRBJ2-2|19|-|-|TRBV10-3
TGTGCCATCAGTGAGCCCGATGGGCGGGCCGCCAAACGGACCGGGGAGCTGTTTTTT
CAISEPDGRAAKRTGELFF
>TRBJ1-2|17|-|-|TRBV24-1
TGTGCCACCAGTGATTTGGGGGCTTCGATAGGGTCCTATGGCTACACCTTC
CATSDLGASIGSYGYTF
>TRBJ2-2|20|-|once|TRBV23-1
TGCGCCAGCAGTCAATCAACGCGACAGGTAGTGGGTCAGTTCACCGGGGAGCTGTTTTTT
CASSQSTRQVVGQFTGELFF
>TRBJ2-3|22|-|-|TRBV3-1/TRBV3-2
TGTGCCAGCAGCCAACATTTCACCCCCTTGACTCGTCGGGGTCTTATACCAGATACGCAGTATTTT
CASSQHFTPLTRRGLIPDTQYF
>TRBJ2-3|15|-|many|TRBV6-1
TGTGCCAGCAGTGAACTAGCACGGATCCCAGATACGCAGTATTTT
CASSELARIPDTQYF
>TRBJ2-2|15|-|few|TRBV19
TGTGCCAGTAGCCCGAAGGGGTTCGTGGGCGGGGAGCTGTTTTTT
CASSPKGFVGGELFF
>TRBJ2-7|14|TRBD1|once|TRBV7-9
TGTGCCAGCAGCTTGACAGGGGGGGACTACGAGCAGTACTTC
CASSLTGGDYEQYF
>TRBJ1-6|13|-|-|TRBV11-2
TGTGCCAGCAGCTTAGGCCTAAATTCACCCCTCCACTTT
CASSLGLNSPLHF
>TRBJ2-7|14|TRBD1|-|TRBV18
TGTGCCAGCTCACCAGGGACAGCCACCTACGAGCAGTACTTC
CASSPGTATYEQYF
>TRBJ1-1|19|-|-|TRBV11-2
TGTGCCAGCACCCGCGGCAGGGTCTCAGGGATTTATATGAACACTGAAGCTTTCTTT
CASTRGRVSGIYMNTEAFF
>TRBJ1-1|14|TRBD1|-|TRBV10-1
TGCGCCAGCAGTGAGTCAGGGGGCCCGATTGAAGCTTTCTTT
CASSESGGPIEAFF
>TRBJ2-1|14|-|-|TRBV7-2
TGTGCCAGCAGCGGGGCAGGGCGACCTAATGAGCAGTTCTTC
CASSGAGRPNEQFF
>TRBJ1-1|14|-|-|TRBV5-5
TGTGCCAGCAGCTTGCTACAGGGTATTCGGGAAGCTTTCTTT
CASSLLQGIREAFF
>TRBJ2-3|14|TRBD1|-|TRBV10-3
TGTGCCAGTGGGGGACAGGGGAGCACAGATACGCAGTATTTT
CASGGQGSTDTQYF
>TRBJ1-5|15|-|few|TRBV15
TGTGCCACCAGCAGAGATCCGACAGGCCTCCAGCCCCAGCATTTT
CATSRDPTGLQPQHF
>TRBJ2-1|15|TRBD2|-|TRBV9
TGTGCCAGCAGCCCGCTAGCGGGAGTATACAATGAGCAGTTCTTC
CASSPLAGVYNEQFF